This passage covers 21 T cell receptor beta chains from one sample sequenced in a study of blood T cell repertoires in COVID-19. This table comes from immunoSEQ multiplex PCR, and its TCRdb copy is limited to in-frame clones, with some not included. The sample has a few hundred thousand clones, 80% to 90% seen once. The source material was peripheral blood. The receptors here all came from a man aged 45-60 years with active or convalescent COVID-19.

The chain employs TRBV24-1 and TRBJ2-2, with 8 nucleotides matching TRBD1. The germline gives CDR1 KGHDR, CDR2 SFDVKD. CDR3 length: 12 amino acids. The V and J ends lost 12 bases and 5 bases, in that order; junction bases with no gene match: 4. The CDR3 spells CAVRGQTGELFF. The CDR3 DNA is TGTGCCGTCAGGGGGCAAACCGGGGAGCTGTTTTTT.

The chain uses TRBV24-1 and TRBJ1-5, with D tentatively TRBD1 (6 bases). Germline V lookup: CDR1 KGHDR, CDR2 SFDVKD. CDR3 length equals 14 residues. The ends were cut back, 9 bases at V and 5 bases at J, with 16 bases in the middle. The CDR3: CATSAQGGDQPQHF. CDR3 DNA sequence: TGTGCCACCTCCGCACAGGGTGGAGATCAGCCCCAGCATTTT.

The chain joins TRBV28 to TRBJ1-3; 7 bases fit TRBD1. Germline CDR1 is MDHEN and CDR2 is SYDVKM. CDR3 length: 16 residues. Trimming removed 3 bases from V and 0 bases from J; junction bases left unmatched: 5. The DNA for the CDR3 is TGTGCCAGCAGTTTCCCGACAGGGCTCTCTGGAAACACCATATATTTT. It encodes CASSFPTGLSGNTIYF.

The genes are TRBV4-1 and TRBJ1-4; 8 nucleotides align to TRBD1. The CDR3 length is 17 residues. In germline, CDR1 is MGHRA, CDR2 YSYEKL. With 1 base clipped from V and 4 bases from J, the junction kept 8 bases outside the gene matches. The CDR3 region is CASSQGPDRGYNEKLFF. The CDR3 DNA sequence: TGCGCCAGCAGCCAAGGTCCTGACAGGGGTTATAATGAAAAACTGTTTTTT.

The chain carries TRBV28 and TRBJ2-2; D is ambiguous. The CDR3 is made up of 16 amino acids. V lost 1 base to trimming and J lost 4 bases, with 13 bases between them. Germline values: CDR1 MDHEN, CDR2 SYDVKM. DNA of the CDR3: TGTGCCAGCAGTTTATTGTGGCAGTTACGCACCGGGGAGCTGTTTTTT. This translates into CASSLLWQLRTGELFF. Together with reference TRBV28 and TRBJ2-2, the CDR3 gives the full variable domain: DVKVTQSSRYLVKRTGEKVFLECVQDMDHENMFWYRQDPGLGLRLIYFSYDVKMKEKGDIPEGYSVSREKKERFSLILESASTNQTSMYLCASSLLWQLRTGELFFGEGSRLTVL.

The J gene is TRBJ2-1, the V gene TRBV6-1, with TRBD2 as a possible D gene (6 bases). The CDR3 is made up of 18 amino acids. Germline V gene data show CDR1 as MNHNS and CDR2 as SASEGT. V was trimmed by 0 bases and J by 2 bases, leaving 17 bases between them. CDR3 sequence (DNA): TGTGCCAGCAGTGAAGCGCGGGGTGGGGGTCTCACCTACAATGAGCAGTTCTTC. Its translation: CASSEARGGGLTYNEQFF.

The V gene is TRBV5-1, the J gene TRBJ1-6, with 7 bases identical to TRBD1. Germline V gene sequence: CDR1 SGHRS, CDR2 YFSETQ. There are 15 residues in the CDR3. V was clipped by 4 bases and J by 4 bases; unmatched bases: 5. The CDR3 spells CASSVGTAYNSPLHF. DNA of the CDR3: TGCGCCAGCAGCGTCGGGACAGCTTATAATTCACCCCTCCACTTT.

The chain employs TRBV14 and TRBJ2-4; D possibly corresponds to TRBD2 (6 bases). Trimming took 0 bases from V and 3 from J, leaving 18 bases between them. The CDR3 length is 18 residues. The V gene's germline CDR1 is SGHDN and CDR2 FVKESK. CDR3 residues: CASSQDLGGGFDKNIQYF. The CDR3 region has the DNA TGTGCCAGCAGCCAAGATCTTGGTGGGGGGTTCGACAAAAACATTCAGTACTTC.

This clone came up many times. The chain couples TRBV2 to TRBJ1-4, with 7 nucleotides matching TRBD1. The V gene's germline CDR1 is SNHLY and CDR2 FYNNEI. V lost 6 bases, J lost 5 bases, and 9 bases stayed unmatched. The CDR3 is 15 amino acids. The CDR3, as DNA: TGTGCCAGCAGAGCAGACAGGGCCTGGAATGAAAAACTGTTTTTT. It yields the protein CASRADRAWNEKLFF.

This clone was counted only a few times. The chain links TRBV3-1 (or the pseudogene TRBV3-2) to TRBJ1-2; TRBD1 matches 9 bases. The CDR3 sequence is 16 residues long. Unmatched junction bases numbered 11, after V lost 3 bases and J lost 6 bases. The V gene's germline CDR1 is LGHDT and CDR2 YNNKEL (reference sequence). Written as DNA, the CDR3 is TGTGCCAGCAGCCACCTTACACCGGGACAGGGTAATGGCTACACCTTC. This sequence encodes CASSHLTPGQGNGYTF.

The chain employs TRBV3-1 (or the pseudogene TRBV3-2) and TRBJ1-2, with a tentative D call TRBD1 (5 bases). The CDR3 loop spans 14 amino acids. The germline V gene has CDR1 LGHDT and CDR2 YNNKEL (reference sequence). Trimming cost V 0 bases and J 4 bases, with 9 bases left between them. Written as DNA, the CDR3 is TGTGCCAGCAGCCAAGATAGACAGAGCTATGGCTACACCTTC. Translation gives CASSQDRQSYGYTF.

The gene calls are TRBV7-8 and TRBJ2-7, with 12 bases identical to TRBD2. The CDR3 consists of 20 residues. The V gene end was trimmed by 1 base and the J gene end by 2 bases; junction bases not matched to a gene: 15. Germline V gene sequence: CDR1 SGHVS, CDR2 FQNEAQ. CDR3 protein: CASSLGPGTSGFRGAYEQYF. DNA for the CDR3: TGTGCCAGCAGCTTAGGGCCAGGGACTAGCGGGTTTCGGGGAGCCTACGAGCAGTACTTC.

The chain couples TRBV19 to TRBJ2-2, with TRBD2 identical over 11 bases. The CDR3 spans 16 residues. The V gene's germline CDR1 is LNHDA and CDR2 SQIVND (reference sequence). Trimming removed 3 bases from V and 1 base from J; junction bases left unmatched: 1. The DNA for the CDR3 is TGTGCCAGTAGTATGCTAGCGGGAGGGAACACCGGGGAGCTGTTTTTT. It specifies CASSMLAGGNTGELFF.

The gene calls are TRBV5-1 and TRBJ1-5; TRBD1 might be the D (6 bases). CDR3 length: 14 residues. V lost 5 bases to trimming and J lost 2 bases, with 11 bases between them. Germline V gene sequence: CDR1 SGHRS, CDR2 YFSETQ. The CDR3 spells CASSPEGGNQPQHF. The CDR3 DNA sequence: TGCGCCAGCAGTCCCGAGGGGGGCAATCAGCCCCAGCATTTT.

The chain employs TRBV19 and TRBJ1-5; 11 nucleotides align to TRBD1. Germline V gives CDR1 LNHDA, CDR2 SQIVND (reference sequence). The CDR3 covers 15 residues. V shed 3 bases and J 6 bases; nucleotides not matched to a gene: 4. CDR3 DNA: TGTGCCAGTAGTATTGGACAGGGGGCGGGTCAGCCCCAGCATTTT. Its protein is CASSIGQGAGQPQHF.

V usage is TRBV5-1 and J usage is TRBJ1-1; D gene uncertain. CDR3 length equals 15 residues. V was clipped by 0 bases and J by 0 bases, with 9 bases between them. Germline V gives CDR1 SGHRS, CDR2 YFSETQ. The CDR3 nucleotides read TGCGCCAGCAGCTTGGGGCGGCAGATGAACACTGAAGCTTTCTTT. It translates to CASSLGRQMNTEAFF.

The rearrangement uses TRBV27 and TRBJ2-1; the match to TRBD2 covers 16 bases. Trimming took 6 bases from V and 4 from J; bases not matched to a gene: 0. The V gene's germline CDR1 is MNHEY and CDR2 SMNVEV (reference sequence). This CDR3 region has 15 residues. The CDR3 sequence: CASRGLAGGYNEQFF. In DNA form, the CDR3 reads TGTGCCAGCAGGGGACTAGCGGGAGGGTACAATGAGCAGTTCTTC.

This clone was counted only a few times. The chain uses TRBV6-1 and TRBJ1-4, with D tentatively TRBD1 (6 bases). CDR1 is MNHNS and CDR2 is SASEGT in the germline V gene. The CDR3 is made up of 14 amino acids. Trimming cost V 7 bases and J 3 bases, with 12 bases left between them. CDR3 in DNA: TGTGCCAGCACCTCCAACAGGGCTAATGAAAAACTGTTTTTT. Its protein product is CASTSNRANEKLFF.

The chain couples TRBV5-8 to TRBJ2-5, with 12 bases that match TRBD2. The junction had 18 bases not matched to a gene; V was cut back by 7 bases and J by 5 bases. Germline CDR1 reads SGHTS; CDR2 reads YDEGEE. CDR3 length: 18 residues. The CDR3 nucleotides are TGTGCCAGCCCCCTTGGCCTAGCGGGAGGGCCATCGGTGGAGACCCAGTACTTC. Translating gives CASPLGLAGGPSVETQYF. Complete variable domain (other parts from reference TRBV5-8 and TRBJ2-5): EAGVTQSPTHLIKTRGQQATLRCSPISGHTSVYWYQQALGLGLQFLLWYDEGEERNRGNFPPRFSGRQFPNYSSELNVNALELEDSALYLCASPLGLAGGPSVETQYFGPGTRLLVL.

The chain has TRBV2 and TRBJ1-4; 8 nucleotides align to TRBD1. The CDR3 has 15 residues. CDR1 and CDR2 from the germline V gene are SNHLY and FYNNEI. With 3 bases clipped from V and 8 bases from J, the junction kept 8 bases outside the gene matches. CDR3 protein: CASSDVTGVGEKLFF. CDR3 DNA sequence: TGTGCCAGCAGTGACGTGACAGGGGTCGGGGAAAAACTGTTTTTT.

The V call is TRBV7-9, the J call TRBJ2-5, with TRBD1 matching 8 bases. Germline values: CDR1 SEHNR, CDR2 FQNEAQ (reference sequence). The CDR3 is 15 amino acids. With V trimmed by 5 bases and J by 5 bases, 10 bases remained unmatched. The CDR3, as DNA: TGTGCCAGCAGCAAAGACAGGGGTCCTCAGGAGACCCAGTACTTC. Its protein product is CASSKDRGPQETQYF.